This TCR beta chain was sequenced for a study of sequential checkpoint blockade in melanoma. Study overall: Patients were randomized 1:1 to nivolumab-then-ipilimumab or ipilimumab-then-nivolumab first-line.

The germline V gene has CDR1 MDHEN and CDR2 SYDVKM. The CDR3 sequence is 14 residues long. The repertoire was sequenced with immunoSEQ multiplex PCR; TCRdb's copy has only in-frame clones and lacks some. Among under 25,000 clones listed, around 78% were seen once. Treatment described: randomized to nivolumab then ipilimumab (arm A) or the reverse (arm B). The receptor was isolated from a human donor with melanoma. V and J are TRBV28 and TRBJ2-5; tentatively, D is TRBD1 (6 bases). The J call may be in error: the DNA end matches TRBJ2-7 better. The sample in question was CD8+ T cells sorted from blood (inferred from file names), obtained from a patient given nivolumab and ipilimumab in sequence. CDR3 amino acids: CASRGPDSLYEQYF. The DNA of the CDR3 is TGTGCCAGCAGGGGGCCGGACAGCCTCTACGAGCAGTACTTC.